Below are 3 T cell receptor beta chains sequenced from a single sample in a study of regulatory T cells in long-lasting Graves disease (dated by TCRdb to 2020 to 2023). What this sample's time point label stands for: newly diagnosed GD, antithyroid drugs for less than 3 months. For both TCR sequencing and RNA sequencing, RNA was extracted from PBMCs in TRIzol. The library was generated by multiplex PCR. Sequencing took place on an Illumina HiSeq 4000. CDR3 regions were amplified by Arm-PCR with iRepertoire HTBI primers to construct TCR beta libraries. TCRdb redid the processing of the public reads, applying fastp at Q25 and MiXCR, and retained in-frame beta chains. Entries are consolidated by CDR3 protein sequence, retaining the most common genes and DNA. In this sample the table shows about 320,000 distinct CDR3 sequences, about 20% of which occur a single time. The top ten clonotypes cover about 38% of the sample.

Sequenced material: peripheral blood mononuclear cells (PBMCs), taken at new diagnosis, from a patient treated with antithyroid drugs. These receptors all stem from a female donor with Graves disease.

In its sample, this clonotype was seen many times. V is TRBV28 and J is TRBJ1-1; a possible D gene is TRBD1 (6 bases). V shed 5 bases and J shed 4 bases, with 17 bases lying between them. This CDR3 contains 15 residues. In germline, CDR1 is MDHEN, CDR2 SYDVKM. The CDR3 nucleotides read TGTGCCAGCAGTAACCCTCTAGGGGGTGCCACTGAAGCTTTCTTT. It is translated as CASSNPLGGATEAFF.

A word on this clonotype: Being one base from a much bigger clone, this may be a read error. Given the absence of the conserved phenylalanine or tryptophan at the CDR3 end, a read error is likely. V is TRBV5-6 and J is TRBJ2-3; weak D call: TRBD2 (5 bases). The CDR3 sequence is 15 residues long. The germline gives CDR1 SGHDT, CDR2 YYEEEE. The V end lost 3 bases, the J end lost 3 bases, and 14 bases lay between the germline ends. The CDR3 DNA follows: TGTGCCAGCAGCTATCGGAGGTCGGGTACAGATACGCAGTATTAT. Residues: CASSYRRSGTDTQYY.

This clonotype was counted many times. This rearrangement joins TRBV14 to TRBJ2-1; weak D call: TRBD2 (6 bases). Trimming took 0 bases from V and 12 from J, leaving 12 bases between them. Per germline, CDR1 SGHDN and CDR2 FVKESK. This CDR3 has 13 amino acids. Written as DNA, the CDR3 is TGTGCCAGCAGCCAAGATCGGAGGGGCAGGCAGTTCTTC. The encoded protein is CASSQDRRGRQFF.